The T cell receptor beta chain described here comes from a study of CD8 T cells in Susac syndrome. V shed 8 bases and J shed 6 bases, with 10 bases lying between them. The CDR3 totals 11 residues. RNA in amounts of roughly 0.5 to 1 ug was reverse transcribed with random hexamers. A single record per CDR3 protein comes from TCRdb applying MiXCR to the immunoSEQ multiplex PCR reads. Of some 100,000 distinct CDR3 sequences listed, roughly 96% were seen once; the top ten hold 0.3%. Patients having Susac syndrome satisfied recently defined diagnostic criteria for definite or probable disease. The chain uses TRBV12-3 or TRBV12-4 and TRBJ1-2; possibly TRBD1 for D (5 bases). This receptor was obtained from a human donor with Susac syndrome. The sequenced sample was CD8+ T cells from PBMCs. CDR3 loop: CASRDGHGYTF. DNA of the CDR3: TGTGCCAGCCGGGACGGACATGGCTACACCTTC.